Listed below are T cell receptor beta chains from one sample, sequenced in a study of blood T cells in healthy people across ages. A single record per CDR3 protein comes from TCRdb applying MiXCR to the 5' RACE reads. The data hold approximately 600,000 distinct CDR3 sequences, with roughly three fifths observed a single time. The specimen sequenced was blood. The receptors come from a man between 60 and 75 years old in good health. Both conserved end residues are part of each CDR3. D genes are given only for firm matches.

CDR3 protein: CASSPNSEDAEAFF
V gene: TRBV18
D gene: .
J gene: TRBJ1-1

CDR3 protein: CASSLDPGGGEQYF
V gene: TRBV11-3
D gene: TRBD1
J gene: TRBJ2-7

CDR3 protein: CASSESTGNQETQYF
V gene: TRBV10-1
D gene: .
J gene: TRBJ2-5

CDR3 protein: CASSLDSGGSYEQYF
V gene: TRBV5-1
D gene: TRBD2
J gene: TRBJ2-7

CDR3 protein: CASSPGLAVIIREETQYF
V gene: TRBV5-1
D gene: TRBD2
J gene: TRBJ2-5

CDR3 protein: CASSYDPGTDTQYF
V gene: TRBV5-1
D gene: .
J gene: TRBJ2-3

CDR3 protein: CAAMSGGQETQYF
V gene: TRBV10-3
D gene: TRBD2
J gene: TRBJ2-5

CDR3 protein: CASSDFGQVQYF
V gene: TRBV25-1
D gene: TRBD1
J gene: TRBJ2-5

CDR3 protein: CASSLIAGSSYEQYF
V gene: TRBV27
D gene: TRBD2
J gene: TRBJ2-7

CDR3 protein: CASSPLRPGSSSYGYTF
V gene: TRBV7-6
D gene: .
J gene: TRBJ1-2

CDR3 protein: CSVMTGSNQPQHF
V gene: TRBV29-1
D gene: TRBD1
J gene: TRBJ1-5

CDR3 protein: CASSPGWSGYEQYF
V gene: TRBV12-3/TRBV12-4
D gene: .
J gene: .

CDR3 protein: CASSQGRGEKLFF
V gene: TRBV3-1
D gene: .
J gene: TRBJ1-4

CDR3 protein: CARKRRSSYEQYF
V gene: TRBV6-2/TRBV6-3
D gene: .
J gene: TRBJ2-7

CDR3 protein: CASSLPGSSGEKLFF
V gene: TRBV5-6
D gene: .
J gene: TRBJ1-4

CDR3 protein: CASSLVGSVRAFF
V gene: TRBV7-2
D gene: .
J gene: TRBJ1-1

CDR3 protein: CASSEPSVGPYEQYF
V gene: TRBV25-1
D gene: .
J gene: TRBJ2-7

CDR3 protein: CSARAGGGTEETQYF
V gene: TRBV20-1
D gene: TRBD2
J gene: TRBJ2-5

CDR3 protein: CASSQKGGTYNEQFF
V gene: TRBV3-1
D gene: .
J gene: TRBJ2-1

CDR3 protein: CASSTGQFNQPQHF
V gene: TRBV6-5
D gene: .
J gene: TRBJ1-5

CDR3 protein: CASSPRQEAAKNIQYF
V gene: TRBV4-2
D gene: .
J gene: TRBJ2-4

CDR3 protein: CASTITDTQYF
V gene: TRBV12-3/TRBV12-4
D gene: .
J gene: TRBJ2-3

CDR3 protein: CASSGQGGAKNIQYF
V gene: TRBV7-9
D gene: TRBD1
J gene: TRBJ2-4

CDR3 protein: CASSWQGSGNQPQHF
V gene: TRBV19
D gene: .
J gene: TRBJ1-5

CDR3 protein: CASSQVLAEGETQYF
V gene: TRBV3-1
D gene: TRBD2
J gene: TRBJ2-5

CDR3 protein: CATSGRRGPQETQYF
V gene: TRBV24-1
D gene: TRBD1
J gene: TRBJ2-5